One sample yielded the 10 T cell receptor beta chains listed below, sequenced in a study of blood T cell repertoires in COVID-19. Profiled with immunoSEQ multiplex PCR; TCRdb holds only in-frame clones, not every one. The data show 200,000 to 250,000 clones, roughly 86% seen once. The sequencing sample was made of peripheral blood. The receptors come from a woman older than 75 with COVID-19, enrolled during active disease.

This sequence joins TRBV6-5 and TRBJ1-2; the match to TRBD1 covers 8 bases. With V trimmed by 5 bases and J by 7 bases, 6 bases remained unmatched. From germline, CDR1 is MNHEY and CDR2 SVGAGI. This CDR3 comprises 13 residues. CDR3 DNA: TGTGCCAGCAGTCGACAGGGGTCGGGTGGCTACACCTTC. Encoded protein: CASSRQGSGGYTF.

This CDR3 reads CASSLANGGGRYEQFF. The CDR3 bases are TGCGCCAGCAGCTTGGCCAACGGGGGGGGCCGGTATGAGCAGTTCTTC. The gene calls are TRBV5-1 and TRBJ2-1; 8 nucleotides align to TRBD2. The ends lost 0 bases at V and 8 bases at J; junction bases unmatched: 10. The germline CDR1 and CDR2 sequences are SGHRS and YFSETQ. CDR3 size: 16 residues.

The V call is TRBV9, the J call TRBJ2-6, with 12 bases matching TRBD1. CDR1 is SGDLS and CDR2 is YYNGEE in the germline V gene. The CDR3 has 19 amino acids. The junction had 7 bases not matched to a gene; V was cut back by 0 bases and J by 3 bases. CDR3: CASSVGLGQGALGANVLTF. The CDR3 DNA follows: TGTGCCAGCAGCGTAGGATTGGGACAGGGGGCGCTTGGGGCCAACGTCCTGACTTTC.

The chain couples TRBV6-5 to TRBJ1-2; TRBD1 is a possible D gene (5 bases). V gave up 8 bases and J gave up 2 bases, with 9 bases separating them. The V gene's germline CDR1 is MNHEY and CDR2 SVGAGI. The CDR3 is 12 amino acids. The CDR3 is CASQRGNYGYTF. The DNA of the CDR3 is TGTGCCAGCCAAAGGGGAAACTATGGCTACACCTTC.

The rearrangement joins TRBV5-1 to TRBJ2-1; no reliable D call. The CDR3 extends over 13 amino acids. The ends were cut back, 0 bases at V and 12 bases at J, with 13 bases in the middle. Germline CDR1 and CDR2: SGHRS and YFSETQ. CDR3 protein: CASSLAPDIAQFF. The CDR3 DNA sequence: TGCGCCAGCAGCTTGGCTCCAGATATCGCGCAGTTCTTC.

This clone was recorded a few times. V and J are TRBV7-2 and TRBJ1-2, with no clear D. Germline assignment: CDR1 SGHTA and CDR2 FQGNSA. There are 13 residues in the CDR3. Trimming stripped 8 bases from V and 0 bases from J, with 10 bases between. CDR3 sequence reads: CASQVQTNYGYTF. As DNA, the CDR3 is TGTGCCAGCCAGGTCCAAACTAACTATGGCTACACCTTC. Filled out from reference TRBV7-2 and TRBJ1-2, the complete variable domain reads GAGVSQSPSNKVTEKGKDVELRCDPISGHTALYWYRQSLGQGLEFLIYFQGNSAPDKSGLPSDRFSAERTGGSVSTLTIQRTQQEDSAVYLCASQVQTNYGYTFGSGTRLTVV.

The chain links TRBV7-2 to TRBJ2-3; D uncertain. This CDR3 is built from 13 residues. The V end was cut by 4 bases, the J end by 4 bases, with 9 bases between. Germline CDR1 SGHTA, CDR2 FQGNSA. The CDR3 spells CASSSPPADTQYF. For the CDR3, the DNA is TGTGCCAGCAGCTCCCCTCCGGCAGATACGCAGTATTTT.

CDR3 DNA sequence: TGCGCCAGCAGCCAAGGGACAACCTTCATCGTGAACACTGAAGCTTTCTTT. Protein product: CASSQGTTFIVNTEAFF. V gene TRBV4-1 combines with J gene TRBJ1-1; D may be TRBD1 (5 bases). V was pared by 1 base and J by 0 bases, with 15 bases between. This CDR3 spans 17 amino acids. Germline V lookup: CDR1 MGHRA, CDR2 YSYEKL.

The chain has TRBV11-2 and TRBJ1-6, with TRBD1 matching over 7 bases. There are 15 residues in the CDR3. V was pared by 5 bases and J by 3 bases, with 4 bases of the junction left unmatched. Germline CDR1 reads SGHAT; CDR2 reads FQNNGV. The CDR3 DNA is TGTGCCAGCAGCCCTAGACAGGGCTATAATTCACCCCTCCACTTT. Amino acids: CASSPRQGYNSPLHF. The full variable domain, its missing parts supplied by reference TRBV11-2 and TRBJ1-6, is EAGVAQSPRYKIIEKRQSVAFWCNPISGHATLYWYQQILGQGPKLLIQFQNNGVVDDSQLPKDRFSAERLKGVDSTLKIQPAKLEDSAVYLCASSPRQGYNSPLHFGNGTRLTVT.

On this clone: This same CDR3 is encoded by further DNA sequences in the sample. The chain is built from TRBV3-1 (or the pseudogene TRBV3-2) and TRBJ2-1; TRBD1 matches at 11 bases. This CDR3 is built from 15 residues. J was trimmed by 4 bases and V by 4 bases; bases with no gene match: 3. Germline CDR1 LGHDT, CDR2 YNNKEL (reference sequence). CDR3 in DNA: TGTGCCAGCAGCCCTCGGGACAGGGGGTACAATGAGCAGTTCTTC. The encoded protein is CASSPRDRGYNEQFF.